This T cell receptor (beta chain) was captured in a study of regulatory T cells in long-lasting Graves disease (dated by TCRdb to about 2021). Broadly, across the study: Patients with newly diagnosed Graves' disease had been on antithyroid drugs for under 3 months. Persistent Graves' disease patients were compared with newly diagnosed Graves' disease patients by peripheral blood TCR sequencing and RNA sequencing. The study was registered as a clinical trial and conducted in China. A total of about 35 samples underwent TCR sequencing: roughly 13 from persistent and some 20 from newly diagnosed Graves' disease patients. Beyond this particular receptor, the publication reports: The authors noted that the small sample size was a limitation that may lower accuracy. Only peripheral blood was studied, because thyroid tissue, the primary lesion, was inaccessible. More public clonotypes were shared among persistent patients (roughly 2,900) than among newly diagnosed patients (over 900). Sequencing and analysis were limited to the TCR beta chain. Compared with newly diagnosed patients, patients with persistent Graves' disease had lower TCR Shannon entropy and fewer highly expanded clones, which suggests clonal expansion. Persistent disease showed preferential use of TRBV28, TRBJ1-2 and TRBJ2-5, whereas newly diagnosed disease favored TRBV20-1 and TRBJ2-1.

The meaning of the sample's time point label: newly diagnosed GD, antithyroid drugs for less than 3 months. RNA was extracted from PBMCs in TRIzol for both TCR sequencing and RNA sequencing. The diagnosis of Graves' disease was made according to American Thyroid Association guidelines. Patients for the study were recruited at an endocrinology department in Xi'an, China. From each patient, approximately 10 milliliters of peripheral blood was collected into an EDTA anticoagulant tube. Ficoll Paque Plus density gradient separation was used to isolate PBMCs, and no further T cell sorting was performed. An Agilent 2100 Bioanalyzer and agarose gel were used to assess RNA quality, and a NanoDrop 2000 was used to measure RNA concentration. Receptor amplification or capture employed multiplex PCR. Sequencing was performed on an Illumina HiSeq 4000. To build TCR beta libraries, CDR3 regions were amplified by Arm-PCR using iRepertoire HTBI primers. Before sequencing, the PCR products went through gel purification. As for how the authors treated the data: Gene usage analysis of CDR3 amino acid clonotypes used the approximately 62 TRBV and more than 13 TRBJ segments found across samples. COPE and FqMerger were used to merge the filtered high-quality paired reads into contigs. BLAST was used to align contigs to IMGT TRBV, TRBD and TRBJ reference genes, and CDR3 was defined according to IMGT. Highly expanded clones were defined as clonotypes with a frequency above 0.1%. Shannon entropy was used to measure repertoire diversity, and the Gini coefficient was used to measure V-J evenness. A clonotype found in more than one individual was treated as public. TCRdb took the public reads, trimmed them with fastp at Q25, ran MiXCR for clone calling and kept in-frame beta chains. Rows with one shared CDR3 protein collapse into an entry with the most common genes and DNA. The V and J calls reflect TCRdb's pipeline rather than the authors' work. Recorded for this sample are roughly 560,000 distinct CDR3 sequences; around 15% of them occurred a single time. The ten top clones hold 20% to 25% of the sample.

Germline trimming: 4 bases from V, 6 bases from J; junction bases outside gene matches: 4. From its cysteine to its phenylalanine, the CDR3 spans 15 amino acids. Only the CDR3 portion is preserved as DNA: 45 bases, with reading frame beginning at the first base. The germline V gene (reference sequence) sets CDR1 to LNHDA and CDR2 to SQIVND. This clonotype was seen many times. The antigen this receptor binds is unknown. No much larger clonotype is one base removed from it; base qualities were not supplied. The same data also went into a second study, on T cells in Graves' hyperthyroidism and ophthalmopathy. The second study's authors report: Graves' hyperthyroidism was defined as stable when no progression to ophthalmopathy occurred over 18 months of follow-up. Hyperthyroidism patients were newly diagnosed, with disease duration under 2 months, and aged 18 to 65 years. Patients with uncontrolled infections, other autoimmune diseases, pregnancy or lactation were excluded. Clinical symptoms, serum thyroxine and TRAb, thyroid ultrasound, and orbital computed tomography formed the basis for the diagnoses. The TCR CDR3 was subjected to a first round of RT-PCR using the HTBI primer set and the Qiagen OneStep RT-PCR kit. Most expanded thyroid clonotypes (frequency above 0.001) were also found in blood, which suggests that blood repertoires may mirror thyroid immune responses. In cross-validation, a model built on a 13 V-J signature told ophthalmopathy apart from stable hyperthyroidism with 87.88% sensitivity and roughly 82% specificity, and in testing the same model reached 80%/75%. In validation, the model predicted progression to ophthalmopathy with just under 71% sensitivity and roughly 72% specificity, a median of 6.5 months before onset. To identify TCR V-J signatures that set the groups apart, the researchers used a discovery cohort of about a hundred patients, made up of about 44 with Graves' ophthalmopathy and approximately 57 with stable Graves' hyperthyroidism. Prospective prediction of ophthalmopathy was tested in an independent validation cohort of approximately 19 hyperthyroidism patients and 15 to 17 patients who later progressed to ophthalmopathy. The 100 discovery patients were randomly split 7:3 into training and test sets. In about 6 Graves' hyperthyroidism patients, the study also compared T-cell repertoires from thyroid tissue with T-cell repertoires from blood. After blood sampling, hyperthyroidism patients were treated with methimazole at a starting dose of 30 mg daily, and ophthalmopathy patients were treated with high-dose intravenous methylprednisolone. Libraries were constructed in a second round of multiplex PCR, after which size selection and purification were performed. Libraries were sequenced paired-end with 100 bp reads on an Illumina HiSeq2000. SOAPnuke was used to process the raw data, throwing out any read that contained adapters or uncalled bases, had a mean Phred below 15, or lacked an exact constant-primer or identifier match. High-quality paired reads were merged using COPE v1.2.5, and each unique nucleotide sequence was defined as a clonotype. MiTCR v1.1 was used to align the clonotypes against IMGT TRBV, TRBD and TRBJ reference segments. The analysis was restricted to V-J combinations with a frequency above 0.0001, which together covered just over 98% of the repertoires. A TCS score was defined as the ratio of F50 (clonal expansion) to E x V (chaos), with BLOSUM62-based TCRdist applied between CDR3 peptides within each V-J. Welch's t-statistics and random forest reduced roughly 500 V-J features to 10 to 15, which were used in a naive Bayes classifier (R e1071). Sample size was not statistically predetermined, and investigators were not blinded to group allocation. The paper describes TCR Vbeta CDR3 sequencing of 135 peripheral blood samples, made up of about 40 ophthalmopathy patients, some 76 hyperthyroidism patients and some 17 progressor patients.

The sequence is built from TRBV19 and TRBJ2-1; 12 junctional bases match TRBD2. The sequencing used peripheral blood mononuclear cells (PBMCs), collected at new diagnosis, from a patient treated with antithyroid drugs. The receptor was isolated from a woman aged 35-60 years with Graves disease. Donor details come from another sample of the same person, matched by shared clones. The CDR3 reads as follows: CASSKLAGGGNEQFF. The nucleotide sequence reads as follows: TGTGCCAGTAGTAAACTAGCGGGGGGAGGCAATGAGCAGTTCTTC.